These 17 T cell receptor beta chains were sequenced from one sample in a study of cytomegalovirus exposure and HLA in healthy donors. Both 60 Vbeta primers and 13 Jbeta primers went into the PCR. Method: immunoSEQ multiplex PCR; TCRdb's copy keeps in-frame clones and lacks some. This sample's clone table lists around 40,000 clones. Sequencing was performed on PBMCs. Every receptor here comes from a human donor in good health.

The rearrangement uses TRBV7-6 and TRBJ1-2; 8 bases match TRBD1. V was pared by 6 bases and J by 8 bases, with 14 bases of the junction left unmatched. The CDR3 contains 15 residues. CDR1 is SGHVS, CDR2 FNYEAQ, per germline. The CDR3 nucleotides read TGTGCCAGCAGTTCACAGGACAGGGTAGCGGACGGCTACACCTTC. This codes for CASSSQDRVADGYTF.

The chain has TRBV7-9 and TRBJ1-3; 8 bases match TRBD1. V shed 4 bases, J shed 4 bases, and the junction held 3 bases outside the gene matches. CDR1 and CDR2 (germline): SEHNR, FQNEAQ (reference sequence). This CDR3 spans 14 amino acids. The CDR3 nucleotides are TGTGCCAGCAGCTCCGGGACAGGAGGAAACACCATATATTTT. Its protein product is CASSSGTGGNTIYF.

On this clone itself: Mismatch with germline at one junction end may stem from a read error. J is TRBJ2-7 and V is TRBV4-2, with D maybe TRBD1 (5 bases). In germline, CDR1 is LGHNA, CDR2 YNFKEQ. This CDR3 is built from 14 residues. DNA of the CDR3: TGTGCCAGCAGCCAAGACGCCAGGGTGAGCGAGCAGTCCTTC. Encoded protein: CASSQDARVSEQSF.

This rearrangement joins TRBV19 to TRBJ2-3; 10 bases match TRBD1. The CDR3 loop spans 13 amino acids. V lost 10 bases and J lost 3; bases outside the gene matches: 4. Germline loops: CDR1 LNHDA, CDR2 SQIVND (reference sequence). The CDR3 is CANGGQGTDTQYF. CDR3 bases: TGTGCCAACGGGGGACAGGGGACAGATACGCAGTATTTT.

The V gene is TRBV28, the J gene TRBJ2-7, with D perhaps TRBD2 (6 bases). The CDR3 is 12 amino acids. Germline assignment: CDR1 MDHEN and CDR2 SYDVKM. V lost 7 bases to trimming and J lost 6 bases, with 13 bases between them. CDR3 sequence reads: CASTLLGGEQYF. The DNA for the CDR3 is TGTGCCAGCACCCTATTGGGAGGCGAGCAGTACTTC. The entire variable domain, with the rest obtained from reference TRBV28 and TRBJ2-7, is as follows: DVKVTQSSRYLVKRTGEKVFLECVQDMDHENMFWYRQDPGLGLRLIYFSYDVKMKEKGDIPEGYSVSREKKERFSLILESASTNQTSMYLCASTLLGGEQYFGPGTRLTVT.

This chain uses TRBV5-4 with TRBJ1-6; 9 nucleotides line up with TRBD1. The ends lost 3 bases at V and 10 bases at J; junction bases unmatched: 5. The CDR3 has 14 amino acids. The V gene's germline CDR1 is SGHNT and CDR2 YYREEE (reference sequence). CDR3 in amino acids: CASSSGTGKSPLHF. The CDR3 nucleotides read TGTGCCAGCAGCTCCGGGACAGGGAAATCACCCCTCCACTTT. Based on the CDR3 plus reference TRBV5-4 and TRBJ1-6, the full variable domain is ETGVTQSPTHLIKTRGQQVTLRCSSQSGHNTVSWYQQALGQGPQFIFQYYREEENGRGNFPPRFSGLQFPNYSSELNVNALELDDSALYLCASSSGTGKSPLHFGNGTRLTVT.

The rearrangement uses TRBV5-6 and TRBJ2-5; D not resolved. Matching the DNA end better, TRBJ2-7 makes the J call doubtful. The CDR3 covers 15 residues. CDR1 and CDR2 (germline): SGHDT, YYEEEE. CDR3: CASSRPQQSTYEQYF. In DNA form, the CDR3 reads TGTGCCAGCAGCCGACCGCAACAGTCGACCTACGAGCAGTACTTC.

The chain links TRBV5-1 to TRBJ2-7; 12 nucleotides agree with TRBD2. Losses at the gene ends were 0 bases for V and 5 bases for J; bases not matched to a gene: 12. The germline gives CDR1 SGHRS, CDR2 YFSETQ. This CDR3 has 18 residues. The CDR3 here is CASSLGPSPSGGANEQYF. The CDR3 coding sequence is TGCGCCAGCAGCTTGGGCCCCTCCCCTAGCGGGGGGGCGAACGAGCAGTACTTC.

The chain joins TRBV5-1 to TRBJ1-2, with 9 bases lining up with TRBD1. CDR1 is SGHRS and CDR2 is YFSETQ in the germline V gene. Germline trimming cut 0 bases from V and 6 bases from J; bases unmatched to any gene: 3. The CDR3 runs 14 residues. The CDR3 loop reads CASSLGGTGHGYTF. In nucleotides, the CDR3 is TGCGCCAGCAGCTTGGGCGGGACAGGGCATGGCTACACCTTC.

This chain joins TRBV4-1 and TRBJ2-7; 9 nucleotides align to TRBD2. Germline trimming cut 2 bases from V and 3 bases from J; bases unmatched to any gene: 8. The CDR3 has 16 residues. The germline V gene encodes CDR1 MGHRA and CDR2 YSYEKL. CDR3 nucleotide sequence: TGCGCCAGCAGCCAAAGTCTAGCGGGGTATGTCTACGAGCAGTACTTC. It codes for CASSQSLAGYVYEQYF.

The chain recombines TRBV6-1 with TRBJ1-5; 9 bases map to TRBD1. J gave up 6 bases and V 5 bases, and 8 bases lay outside the gene matches. The CDR3 spans 15 residues. The germline CDR1 and CDR2 sequences are MNHNS and SASEGT. The CDR3 DNA is TGTGCCAGCAGTCCGGACAGGGGCCGGGGTCAGCCCCAGCATTTT. It yields the protein CASSPDRGRGQPQHF.

This chain uses TRBV5-1 with TRBJ2-1; 11 nucleotides match TRBD2. The CDR3 runs to 14 residues. The germline gives CDR1 SGHRS, CDR2 YFSETQ. The V and J ends lost 2 bases and 10 bases, in that order; junction bases with no gene match: 5. The DNA for the CDR3 is TGCGCCAGCAGCTTTAGCGGGGGGGCCCAAGAGCAGTTCTTC. Its translation: CASSFSGGAQEQFF.

V is TRBV7-9 and J is TRBJ1-1; 9 nucleotides align to TRBD1. V lost 1 base to trimming and J lost 1 base; unmatched junction nucleotides: 10. CDR3 length: 18 residues. Germline CDR1 is SEHNR and CDR2 is FQNEAQ (reference sequence). This CDR3 reads CASSLGETGGYENTEAFF. The DNA for the CDR3 is TGTGCCAGCAGCTTAGGGGAGACAGGGGGATACGAGAACACTGAAGCTTTCTTT.

The gene calls are TRBV30 and TRBJ1-1; 8 bases line up with TRBD1. Per the germline V gene, CDR1 is GTSNPN and CDR2 is SVGIG (reference sequence). The CDR3 extends over 14 amino acids. With 2 bases clipped from V and 4 bases from J, the junction kept 6 bases outside the gene matches. Written as DNA, the CDR3 is TGTGCCTGGAGTCTCGGACAGGGATTCACTGAAGCTTTCTTT. It is translated as CAWSLGQGFTEAFF.

The chain combines TRBV5-6 with TRBJ1-1; D is undetermined. This CDR3 has 13 residues. The germline gives CDR1 SGHDT, CDR2 YYEEEE. Trimming cost V 3 bases and J 0 bases, with 6 bases left between them. The CDR3 protein is CASSSNLNTEAFF. DNA of the CDR3: TGTGCCAGCAGCTCGAACTTGAACACTGAAGCTTTCTTT.

J is TRBJ2-3 and V is TRBV10-1; 9 nucleotides agree with TRBD2. V was clipped by 5 bases and J by 5 bases; unmatched bases: 5. This CDR3 region has 14 residues. Per the germline V gene, CDR1 is WNHNN and CDR2 is SYGVQD (reference sequence). CDR3 nucleotides: TGCGCCAGCAGTAGCGGGGGGCCGGAAGATACGCAGTATTTT. Translated, it gives CASSSGGPEDTQYF.

Here the CDR3 reads CASSLAGLGTEAFF. The CDR3, as DNA: TGTGCCAGCAGCTTAGCAGGGCTTGGCACTGAAGCTTTCTTT. The chain is built from TRBV7-3 and TRBJ1-1; D is perhaps TRBD1 (5 bases). Trimming stripped 2 bases from V and 4 bases from J, with 11 bases between. CDR3 size: 14 residues. Germline V CDR1 and CDR2: SGHTA, FQGTGA.